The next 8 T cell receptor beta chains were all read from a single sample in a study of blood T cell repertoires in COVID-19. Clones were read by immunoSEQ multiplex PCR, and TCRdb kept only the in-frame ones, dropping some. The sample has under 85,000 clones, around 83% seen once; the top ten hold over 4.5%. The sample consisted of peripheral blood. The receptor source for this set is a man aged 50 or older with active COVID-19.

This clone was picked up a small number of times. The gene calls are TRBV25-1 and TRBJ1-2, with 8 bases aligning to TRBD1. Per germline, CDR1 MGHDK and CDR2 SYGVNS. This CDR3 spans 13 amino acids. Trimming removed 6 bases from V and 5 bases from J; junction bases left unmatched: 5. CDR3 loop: CASRDRVEYGYTF. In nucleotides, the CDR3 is TGTGCCAGCAGGGACAGGGTCGAGTATGGCTACACCTTC.

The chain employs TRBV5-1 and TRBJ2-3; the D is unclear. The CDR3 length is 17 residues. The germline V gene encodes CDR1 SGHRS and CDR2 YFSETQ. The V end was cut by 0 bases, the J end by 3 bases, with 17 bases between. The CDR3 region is CASSLVLLESITDTQYF. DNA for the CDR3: TGCGCCAGCAGCTTGGTCTTGCTAGAATCAATAACAGATACGCAGTATTTT.

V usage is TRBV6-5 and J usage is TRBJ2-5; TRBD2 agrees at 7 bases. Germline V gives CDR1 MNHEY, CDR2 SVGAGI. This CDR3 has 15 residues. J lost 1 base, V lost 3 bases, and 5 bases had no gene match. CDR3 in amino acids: CASSYWGGLQETQYF. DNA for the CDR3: TGTGCCAGCAGTTATTGGGGGGGACTCCAAGAGACCCAGTACTTC.

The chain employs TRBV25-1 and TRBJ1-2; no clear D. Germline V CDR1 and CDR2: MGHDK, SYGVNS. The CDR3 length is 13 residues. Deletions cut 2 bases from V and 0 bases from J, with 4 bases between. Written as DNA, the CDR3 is TGTGCCAGCAGTGAACCAGCTAACTATGGCTACACCTTC. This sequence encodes CASSEPANYGYTF.

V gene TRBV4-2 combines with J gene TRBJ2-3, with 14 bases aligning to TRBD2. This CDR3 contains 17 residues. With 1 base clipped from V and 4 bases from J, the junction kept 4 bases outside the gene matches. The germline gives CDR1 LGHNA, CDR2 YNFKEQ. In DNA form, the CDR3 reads TGTGCCAGCAGCCAAGCGACTAGCGGGGGGGAGGCAGATACGCAGTATTTT. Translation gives CASSQATSGGEADTQYF.

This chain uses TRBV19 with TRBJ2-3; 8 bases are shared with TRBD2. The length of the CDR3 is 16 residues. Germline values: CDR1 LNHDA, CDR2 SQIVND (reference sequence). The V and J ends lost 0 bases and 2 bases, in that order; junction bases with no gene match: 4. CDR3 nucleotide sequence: TGTGCCAGTAGTATAGATAATAGCGGGATCACAGATACGCAGTATTTT. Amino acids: CASSIDNSGITDTQYF.

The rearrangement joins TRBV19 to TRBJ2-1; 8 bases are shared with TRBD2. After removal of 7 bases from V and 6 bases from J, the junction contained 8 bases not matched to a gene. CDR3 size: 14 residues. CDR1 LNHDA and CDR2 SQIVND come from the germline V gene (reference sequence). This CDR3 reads CASTAGDGLNEQFF. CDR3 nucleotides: TGTGCCAGTACAGCGGGAGACGGGCTCAATGAGCAGTTCTTC.

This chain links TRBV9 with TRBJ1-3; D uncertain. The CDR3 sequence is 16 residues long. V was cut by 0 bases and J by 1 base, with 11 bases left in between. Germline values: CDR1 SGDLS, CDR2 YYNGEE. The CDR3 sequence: CASSVGVRSSGNTIYF. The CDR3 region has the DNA TGTGCCAGCAGCGTAGGAGTGCGATCATCTGGAAACACCATATATTTT.